One and the same sample provided the 18 T cell receptor beta chains below, sequenced in a study of blood T cells in healthy people across ages (dated by TCRdb to the mid-2010s). The method was 5' RACE. Sequencing relied on an Illumina HiSeq 2500. The second PCR ran for roughly 7 to 11 cycles and used a J-beta primer mix along with a sample-barcoded 5' primer. TCRdb reprocessed the public reads (quality trimming at Q25 with fastp, clone calling with MiXCR) and kept in-frame beta chains. Duplicate CDR3 protein sequences are folded into a single record with the most common DNA and genes. For this sample the table gives some 670,000 distinct CDR3 sequences, of which under 65% were detected only once. About 13% of the sample lies in the top ten. Sequenced sample: blood. The origin of the receptors is a woman of 80 years or more in good health.

This clonotype was seen more than once but under ten times. The rearrangement links TRBV12-3 or TRBV12-4 to TRBJ1-1; 10 bases match TRBD1. With V trimmed by 5 bases and J by 1 base, 1 base remained unmatched. The CDR3 loop spans 14 amino acids. The CDR3 sequence is CASSGDRGNTEAFF. The CDR3 DNA reads as TGTGCCAGCAGTGGGGACAGGGGGAACACTGAAGCTTTCTTT.

Comment on this clonotype: A clone one base away is much larger, so this may be a read error. The CDR3 loop is CASSRRLEILSYEQYF. The CDR3 DNA reads TGTGCCAGCAGCCGCAGACTCGAAATATTGTCCTACGAGCAGTACTTC. The chain carries TRBV3-1 and TRBJ2-7; D is ambiguous. The ends were cut back, 4 bases at V and 1 base at J, with 17 bases in the middle. This CDR3 spans 16 amino acids. Germline CDR1 and CDR2: LGHDT and YNNKEL (reference sequence).

The chain recombines TRBV20-1 with TRBJ2-5; D is possibly TRBD1 (6 bases). V was clipped by 3 bases and J by 5 bases, with 19 bases between them. The CDR3 has 15 residues. Per germline, CDR1 DFQATT and CDR2 SNEGSKA (reference sequence). DNA for the CDR3: TGCAGTGCTAGTGAACAGGGTCACAAGGGGGAGACCCAGTACTTC. Translated: CSASEQGHKGETQYF.

Concerning this clonotype: Being one base from a much bigger clone, this may be a read error. The V gene is TRBV21-1, the J gene TRBJ2-7; TRBD1 reflects the table's D call only, with no check against the DNA. TRBV21-1 is a pseudogene. The CDR3 sequence is 14 residues long. The CDR3 is CASSRAPRLYEQYV. CDR3 DNA sequence: TGTGCCAGCAGTCGAGCGCCTCGCTTGTACGAGCAGTACGTC.

This rearrangement joins TRBV11-2 to TRBJ1-3; no reliable D call. The V end was cut by 1 base, the J end by 0 bases, with 10 bases between. From germline, CDR1 is SGHAT and CDR2 FQNNGV. The CDR3 consists of 16 residues. DNA for the CDR3: TGTGCCAGCAGCTTAGTGGGTGCGGGCTCTGGAAACACCATATATTTT. Protein sequence: CASSLVGAGSGNTIYF.

This clonotype has at least ten counts. V is TRBV11-2 and J is TRBJ2-5, with 11 bases lining up with TRBD2. In germline, CDR1 is SGHAT, CDR2 FQNNGV. The CDR3 consists of 15 residues. After removal of 7 bases from V and 11 bases from J, the junction contained 15 bases not matched to a gene. For the CDR3, the DNA is TGTGCCAGCACCAAGGCATGGCTAGCGGGAGGAGAGCAGTACTTC. This gives the protein CASTKAWLAGGEQYF. Full variable domain (rest looked up from reference TRBV11-2 and TRBJ2-5): EAGVAQSPRYKIIEKRQSVAFWCNPISGHATLYWYQQILGQGPKLLIQFQNNGVVDDSQLPKDRFSAERLKGVDSTLKIQPAKLEDSAVYLCASTKAWLAGGEQYFGPGTRLLVL.

The table lists this clonotype with many counts. The junction departs from germline at one end; a sequencing error may be responsible. J is TRBJ2-5 and V is TRBV12-3 or TRBV12-4; TRBD1 matches 8 bases. This CDR3 has 14 residues. The CDR3 region has the DNA TGTGCCAGCAGCCCAGGACAGGGACAAGATACCCAGTACTTC. Translated, it gives CASSPGQGQDTQYF.

This clonotype came up a few times. The chain uses TRBV5-1 and TRBJ1-4; a possible D gene is TRBD1 (5 bases). Trimming pared 4 bases from V and 5 bases from J, leaving 15 bases between. The V gene's germline CDR1 is SGHRS and CDR2 YFSETQ. CDR3 length: 15 amino acids. CDR3 loop: CASSGGGTANEKLFF. For the CDR3, the DNA is TGCGCCAGCAGCGGGGGGGGGACGGCAAATGAAAAACTGTTTTTT.

This chain uses TRBV6-6 with TRBJ2-3, with 10 bases matching TRBD2. Germline V lookup: CDR1 MNHNY, CDR2 SVGAGI (reference sequence). V trimming: 6 bases; J trimming: 6 bases; junction bases outside the gene matches: 9. The CDR3 sequence is 15 residues long. The CDR3 is CASSPSGGHPDTQYF. CDR3 DNA sequence: TGTGCCAGCAGCCCTAGCGGGGGCCACCCGGATACGCAGTATTTT.

This clonotype was found a few times. This chain uses TRBV5-1 with TRBJ2-7, with TRBD2 identical over 9 bases. CDR3 size: 15 residues. CDR1 SGHRS and CDR2 YFSETQ come from the germline V gene. J gave up 7 bases and V 4 bases, and 12 bases lay outside the gene matches. The CDR3 coding sequence is TGCGCCAGCAGCGGTGGCGGGAGGGCCTACAATGAGCAGTACTTC. Protein sequence: CASSGGGRAYNEQYF.

This chain uses TRBV12-3 or TRBV12-4 with TRBJ2-7; D assignment may be TRBD1 or TRBD2 (5 bases each). This CDR3 region has 13 residues. Trimming removed 6 bases from V and 3 bases from J, with 12 bases in between. The CDR3 sequence: CASSGTEDYEQYF. DNA for the CDR3: TGTGCCAGCAGCGGGACGGAAGACTACGAGCAGTACTTC.

The chain joins TRBV10-3 to TRBJ1-3; D is unclear. V was shortened by 2 bases and J by 1 base, with 6 bases between the two germline ends. Germline loops: CDR1 ENHRY, CDR2 SYGVKD. The CDR3 totals 14 residues. CDR3 in amino acids: CAISEGSSGNTIYF. CDR3 nucleotide sequence: TGTGCCATCAGTGAGGGGTCTTCTGGAAACACCATATATTTT.

This clonotype was detected once. The V and J genes are TRBV6-5 and TRBJ2-3; D assignment may be TRBD1 or TRBD2 (5 bases each). Germline CDR1 MNHEY, CDR2 SVGAGI. There are 14 residues in the CDR3. Trimming took off 4 bases at V and 2 bases at J, with 10 bases between the two ends. This chain's CDR3 is CASSLSGTTDTQYF. In DNA form, the CDR3 reads TGTGCCAGCAGTTTATCCGGGACCACAGATACGCAGTATTTT.

V usage is TRBV7-2 and J usage is TRBJ2-3; D is unresolved. CDR1 is SGHTA and CDR2 is FQGNSA in the germline V gene. V dropped 5 bases and J dropped 2 bases, with 11 bases sitting between them. This CDR3 has 14 residues. The CDR3 DNA reads TGTGCCAGCAGCCCGCCCGTACCCACAGATACGCAGTATTTT. Amino acids: CASSPPVPTDTQYF.

The chain has TRBV10-2 and TRBJ1-4; D not resolved. This CDR3 contains 13 residues. Germline assignment: CDR1 WSHSY and CDR2 SAAADI. V was trimmed by 2 bases and J by 8 bases, leaving 9 bases between them. Here the CDR3 reads CASSEVLIEKLFF. The DNA of the CDR3 is TGCGCCAGCAGTGAGGTATTGATAGAAAAACTGTTTTTT.

The V gene is TRBV12-3 or TRBV12-4, the J gene TRBJ2-5, with no clear D. The CDR3 sequence is 14 residues long. V was shortened by 1 base and J by 4 bases, with 10 bases between the two germline ends. CDR3 sequence reads: CASSLVGSRETQYF. The CDR3 DNA follows: TGTGCCAGCAGTTTAGTAGGTTCTCGAGAGACCCAGTACTTC.

The chain is built from TRBV7-9 and TRBJ2-7; D unclear. The DNA end favors TRBJ2-4, so the J call may be wrong. Per the germline V gene, CDR1 is SEHNR and CDR2 is FQNEAQ (reference sequence). The CDR3 totals 13 residues. The CDR3 loop reads CASSKHVKNIQYF. In DNA, the CDR3 is TGTGCCAGCAGCAAGCACGTCAAAAACATTCAGTACTTC.

This clonotype occurred a few times. The chain links TRBV12-3 or TRBV12-4 to TRBJ2-2; D is uncertain. The germline V and J ends were trimmed by 4 bases and 10 bases, with 16 bases remaining between them. The CDR3 runs 14 residues. The CDR3 region has the DNA TGTGCCAGCAGTTCACTGAGAAGGGCTGAGGAGCTGTTTTTT. Residues: CASSSLRRAEELFF.